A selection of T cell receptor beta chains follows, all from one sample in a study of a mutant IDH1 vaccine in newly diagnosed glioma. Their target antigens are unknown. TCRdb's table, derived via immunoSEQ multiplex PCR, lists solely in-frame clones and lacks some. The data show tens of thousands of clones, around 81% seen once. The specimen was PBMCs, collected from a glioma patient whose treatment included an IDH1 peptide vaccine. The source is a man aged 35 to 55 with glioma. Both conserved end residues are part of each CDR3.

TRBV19 CASRGVLNIQYF
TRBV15 CATGPRRTQETQYF
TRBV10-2 CASRNLTGGPRNTF
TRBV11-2 CASSLDSSGGTETQYF
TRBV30 CAWSGNIRDRGSPEQYF
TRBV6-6 CASRESRSYEQYF
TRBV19 CASSRTGTPSNQPQHF
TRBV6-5 CASSYLATTYEQYF
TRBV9 CASSESGTGTQHF
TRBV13 CASSLGGWAGIEKLFF
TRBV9 CASSNSGTSEQYF
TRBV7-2 CASSLAQGPYGYTF
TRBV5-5 CASSLDGTVSAEQYF
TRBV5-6 CASSLPRDTGAFF
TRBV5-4 CASSVPGLAGLDTQYF
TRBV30 CAWRTSGQGYETQYF
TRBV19 CASRPGQARYGYTF